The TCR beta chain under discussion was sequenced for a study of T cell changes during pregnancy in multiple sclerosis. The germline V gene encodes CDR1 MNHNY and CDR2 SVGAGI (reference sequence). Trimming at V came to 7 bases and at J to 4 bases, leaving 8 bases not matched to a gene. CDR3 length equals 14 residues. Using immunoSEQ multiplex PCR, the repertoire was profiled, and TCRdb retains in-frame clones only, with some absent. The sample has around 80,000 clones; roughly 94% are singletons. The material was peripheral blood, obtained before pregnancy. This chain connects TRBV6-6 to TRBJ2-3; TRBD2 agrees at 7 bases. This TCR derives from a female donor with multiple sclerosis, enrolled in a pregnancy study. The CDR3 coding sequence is TGTGCCAGCATACCGGGAGGTAGTGCAGATACGCAGTATTTT. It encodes CASIPGGSADTQYF.